This T cell receptor (beta chain) was captured in a study of CD8 T cells in Susac syndrome. Negative isolation was applied to CD8+ and CD4+ T cells, and FACS enrichment was applied to TEMRA cells. This clonotype was counted between two and nine times. Random hexamers primed reverse transcription of roughly 0.45 to 1 ug RNA. Amplification of TCR beta CDR3 across 54 Vbeta and 13 Jbeta was performed with immunoSEQ multiplex PCR. MiXCR, run by TCRdb on the immunoSEQ multiplex PCR reads, gives a single entry per CDR3 protein. The sample includes 100,000 to 150,000 distinct CDR3 sequences, about 93% seen only once; the top ten take 0.07% to 0.09%. Trimming pared 4 bases from V and 6 bases from J, leaving 7 bases between. The CDR3 has 12 residues. Germline V lookup: CDR1 MNHEY, CDR2 SVGEGT.

The sample consisted of CD4+ T cells from PBMCs. This sequence was found in a human donor in good health. The chain recombines TRBV6-2 or TRBV6-3 with TRBJ1-5; tentative D call: TRBD1 (6 bases). Written as DNA, the CDR3 is TGTGCCAGCAGTTCCAGGGGTCAGCCCCAGCATTTT. Its translation: CASSSRGQPQHF.